The next 5 T cell receptor beta chains were all read from a single sample in a study of blood T cells in healthy people across ages. Through a sample-barcoded 5' primer and a J-beta primer mix, a second PCR was run for roughly 6 to 11 cycles. Via MiXCR, TCRdb re-called the 5' RACE reads, giving one row per CDR3 protein. Of 890,000 or so distinct CDR3 sequences in the sample, about 59% were seen once. The sample taken for sequencing was blood. The receptors were gathered from a man between 25 and 39 years old in good health.

This chain joins TRBV5-1 and TRBJ2-7; D remains ambiguous. V lost 3 bases, J lost 3 bases, and 13 bases lay in between. This CDR3 region has 14 residues. Germline V CDR1 and CDR2: SGHRS, YFSETQ. In DNA form, the CDR3 reads TGCGCCAGCAGCTCAATCGGGCCGTACTACGAGCAGTACTTC. Translated, it gives CASSSIGPYYEQYF.

V gene TRBV2 combines with J gene TRBJ1-4; perhaps TRBD1 as D (6 bases). The germline CDR1 and CDR2 sequences are SNHLY and FYNNEI. The ends were cut back, 6 bases at V and 3 bases at J, with 14 bases in the middle. The CDR3 is 15 amino acids. The CDR3 loop reads CASRFATGSNEKLFF. The CDR3 nucleotides are TGTGCCAGCAGATTCGCCACAGGGTCTAATGAAAAACTGTTTTTT.

This clonotype has only a few counts. V gene TRBV2 combines with J gene TRBJ2-1, with 7 nucleotides matching TRBD2. After removal of 0 bases from V and 10 bases from J, the junction contained 3 bases not matched to a gene. CDR3 length: 13 amino acids. From germline, CDR1 is SNHLY and CDR2 FYNNEI. CDR3 in DNA: TGTGCCAGCAGTGAAGCGCTAGCGGAGGAGCAGTTCTTC. Its protein product is CASSEALAEEQFF.

CDR3 sequence (DNA): TGTGCCATCAGTGAGCGAACAGGGGTTTTCTACGAGCAGTACTTC. This translates into CAISERTGVFYEQYF. V usage is TRBV10-3 and J usage is TRBJ2-5; 7 bases are a match to TRBD1. Gene TRBJ2-7 matches the end of the DNA better, so the J call may be wrong. The CDR3 length is 15 residues. CDR1 is ENHRY, CDR2 SYGVKD, per germline.

This clonotype was counted only a few times. The chain has TRBV20-1 and TRBJ2-7; possibly TRBD1 for D (6 bases). Germline V gives CDR1 DFQATT, CDR2 SNEGSKA (reference sequence). The length of the CDR3 is 13 residues. The V gene lost 3 bases and the J gene lost 0 bases, with 9 bases spanning the gap. The CDR3 bases are TGCAGTGCTAGTAGGGGGAGCTCCTACGAGCAGTACTTC. Its protein is CSASRGSSYEQYF.